A selection of T cell receptor beta chains follows, all from one sample in a study of neoadjuvant nivolumab and ipilimumab in lung cancer. TCRdb keeps only in-frame clones here, not all; method: immunoSEQ multiplex PCR. The sample shows fewer than 4,500 clones, roughly four fifths of them seen only once. Sequencing used adjacent normal lung tissue, obtained after neoadjuvant nivolumab, alone or with ipilimumab, at or shortly before surgery. These receptors were collected from an adult with non-small cell lung cancer. Both conserved end residues are part of each CDR3. Each record gives: D gene, V gene, clone size, J gene, CDR3 DNA, CDR3 protein. The D gene is left open where the match is weak. Clone size appears in some rows only: once, few, many, or a class for an expanded clone.

>TRBD1|TRBV5-1|NA|TRBJ1-1
TGCGCCAGCAGCCATACAGGGGGCGGGAACACTGAAGCTTTCTTT
CASSHTGGGNTEAFF
>NA|TRBV4-3|NA|TRBJ1-6
TGCGCCAGCAGCCAACCCCGGGAGGGGGGTAATTCACCCCTCCACTTT
CASSQPREGGNSPLHF
>NA|TRBV4-3|once|TRBJ1-5
TGCGCCAGCAGCCAAGAAGTTGACTGGTATCAGCCCCAGCATTTT
CASSQEVDWYQPQHF
>NA|TRBV7-2|NA|TRBJ2-3
TGTGCCAGCAGCCCCGGGACTTTCACGCTCACAGATACGCAGTATTTT
CASSPGTFTLTDTQYF
>NA|TRBV11-2|few|TRBJ1-2
TGTGCCAGCAGCCCGGGGGGGTATGGCTACACCTTC
CASSPGGYGYTF
>NA|TRBV7-9|NA|TRBJ1-2
TGTGCCAGCAGCTTATCGGACCCGGCCGATGGCTACACCTTC
CASSLSDPADGYTF
>TRBD2|TRBV5-4|NA|TRBJ2-1
TGTGCCAGCAGCCCCTACCAAACCGGGGGGGGTAATGAGCAGTTCTTC
CASSPYQTGGGNEQFF
>NA|TRBV7-6|NA|TRBJ1-5
TGTGCCAGCAGCTTAGACGGGGGACTCGATCAGCCCCAGCATTTT
CASSLDGGLDQPQHF
>NA|TRBV9|NA|TRBJ2-1
TGTGCCAGCAGCGTAGAGGAGTACAATGAGCAGTTCTTC
CASSVEEYNEQFF
>TRBD2|TRBV6-5|NA|TRBJ2-1
TGTGCCAGCAGTTGGCTAGCGGCGGATGAGCAGTTCTTC
CASSWLAADEQFF
>NA|TRBV5-1|few|TRBJ1-2
TGCGCCAGCAGCTTGGAGAGCCCTAACTATGGCTACACCTTC
CASSLESPNYGYTF
>NA|TRBV28|medium-sized|TRBJ2-6
TGTGCCAGCAGTTTCCAGGGCCTTGGGGGGGCCAACGTCCTGACTTTC
CASSFQGLGGANVLTF
>NA|TRBV7-2|NA|TRBJ2-5
TGTGCCAGCAGCTTAGCAGCTTCTGTGGGGAGATCCCACCAAGAGACCCAGTACTTC
CASSLAASVGRSHQETQYF
>NA|TRBV27|NA|TRBJ2-7
TGTGCCAGCAGTCTAGGATCATACTACGAGCAGTACTTC
CASSLGSYYEQYF
>TRBD1|TRBV10-2|NA|TRBJ2-1
TGCGCCAGCAGAACCGGGACAGGGGCCAATGAGCAGTTCTTC
CASRTGTGANEQFF
>NA|TRBV29-1|once|TRBJ1-1
TGCAGCGTTGAAGAAGACAACTTAACTGAAGCTTTCTTT
CSVEEDNLTEAFF
>NA|TRBV7-2|NA|TRBJ2-1
TGTGCCAGCAGCGCTTTGTTGGAGCAGTTCTTC
CASSALLEQFF
>TRBD1|TRBV7-2|few|TRBJ2-7
TGTGCCAGCAGCCTCGCCGGGGGGACAGGGGGTACCTACGAGCAGTACTTC
CASSLAGGTGGTYEQYF
>TRBD2|TRBV13|once|TRBJ2-3
TGTGCCAGCAGCCCATTCGGGACTAGCGGGGGAACAGATACGCAGTATTTT
CASSPFGTSGGTDTQYF
>NA|TRBV7-9|NA|TRBJ2-2
TGTGCCAGCGGGGGGGGCCTAATGAACACCGGGGAGCTGTTTTTT
CASGGGLMNTGELFF
>NA|TRBV15|NA|TRBJ1-6
TGTGCCACCAGCAGCCGGACTGTTGATAATTCACCCCTCCACTTT
CATSSRTVDNSPLHF
>NA|TRBV5-6|NA|TRBJ1-5
TGTGCCAGCAGCCCAGGGTGGGCCCGCAATCAGCCCCAGCATTTT
CASSPGWARNQPQHF
>TRBD1|TRBV6-1|NA|TRBJ1-3
TGTGCCAGCAGTACCCGACAGGGAGGAAACACCATATATTTT
CASSTRQGGNTIYF
>NA|TRBV13|once|TRBJ1-1
TGTGCCAGCAGTTTATGGGGATCCATGAACACTGAAGCTTTCTTT
CASSLWGSMNTEAFF
>TRBD2|TRBV25-1|NA|TRBJ2-3
TGTGCCAGCAGTGATTTCGCGGGGGTGTACACAGATACGCAGTATTTT
CASSDFAGVYTDTQYF
>NA|TRBV5-4|NA|TRBJ1-2
TGTGCCAGCAGGGAACAGGGAGCGAGCTATGGCTACACCTTC
CASREQGASYGYTF
>TRBD1|TRBV10-3|NA|TRBJ1-1
TGTGCCATCAGTGAGTCAGGGGACAGAGAAGCTTTCTTT
CAISESGDREAFF
>NA|TRBV4-1|NA|TRBJ2-7
TGCGCCAGCAGCCAAGAAGGCAGGGCAATATCCTACGAGCAGTACTTC
CASSQEGRAISYEQYF
>NA|TRBV28|NA|TRBJ1-2
TGTGCCAGCAGTTTATTGGGCAGGGAAAAGGATGGCTACACCTTC
CASSLLGREKDGYTF
>NA|TRBV6-1|few|TRBJ1-2
TGTGCCAGCAATCCCCGGAGGGGGGCGCGGTATGGCTACACCTTC
CASNPRRGARYGYTF
>NA|TRBV7-9|NA|TRBJ1-1
TGTGCCAGCAGCTTTGTGGACACTGAAGCTTTCTTT
CASSFVDTEAFF
>NA|TRBV6-4|NA|TRBJ1-2
TGTGCCAGCAGTGACTCGACGGACTGGGAATATGGCTACACCTTC
CASSDSTDWEYGYTF
>NA|TRBV5-4|NA|TRBJ2-5
TGTGCCACCAGACGGGGGCGGTCCCAAGAGACCCAGTACTTC
CATRRGRSQETQYF
>NA|TRBV11-2|NA|TRBJ1-1
TGTGCCAGCAGCTTAGATCCCACTTACACTGAAGCTTTCTTT
CASSLDPTYTEAFF
>NA|TRBV25-1|NA|TRBJ1-5
TGTGCCAGCAGTGAATCAGGGTTCAATCAGCCCCAGCATTTT
CASSESGFNQPQHF
>NA|TRBV29-1|NA|TRBJ2-3
TGCAGCGCCTCCGGACTAAGCACAGATACGCAGTATTTT
CSASGLSTDTQYF
>NA|TRBV28|NA|TRBJ1-2
TGTGCCAGCAGTTTACCAGGGTCCGCGACACTCGCCTATGGCTACACCTTC
CASSLPGSATLAYGYTF
>TRBD1|TRBV27|NA|TRBJ1-1
TGTGCCAGCAGTTCCGAGGGGGCGCTAGGAGCTTTCTTT
CASSSEGALGAFF
>NA|TRBV7-9|NA|TRBJ1-1
TGTGCCAGCAGACTGCCTGGGAGGGGCCTGAACACTGAAGCTTTCTTT
CASRLPGRGLNTEAFF
>NA|TRBV5-4|NA|TRBJ1-1
TGTGCCAGCAGCTTGTGGGAGGGGATGAACACTGAAGCTTTCTTT
CASSLWEGMNTEAFF
>NA|TRBV25-1|NA|TRBJ1-5
TGTGCCAGCAGTGAGGCAGGGAACAATCAGCCCCAGCATTTT
CASSEAGNNQPQHF
>TRBD1|TRBV18|NA|TRBJ1-3
TGTGCCGGCGCCTTCCAACAGGGGATCGGGGGAAACACCATATATTTT
CAGAFQQGIGGNTIYF
>NA|TRBV28|NA|TRBJ1-2
TGTGCCAGTGGGCGTAATGGCTACACCTTC
CASGRNGYTF
>TRBD1|TRBV2|NA|TRBJ2-5
TGTGCCAGCAGTAGACCGGGGACAGGAGGGACCCAGTACTTC
CASSRPGTGGTQYF
>NA|TRBV5-4|NA|TRBJ1-5
TGCGCCAGCAGCCAAGCCTGGCAGCCACCTAATCAGCCCCAGCATTTT
CASSQAWQPPNQPQHF
>NA|TRBV2|NA|TRBJ1-2
TGTGCCAGCAGCCAAACGCAGGGTGGATCTGGCTACACCTTC
CASSQTQGGSGYTF
>TRBD2|TRBV7-2|NA|TRBJ2-2
TGTGCCAGCAGCAAACTAGCGGGGAACACCGGGGAGCTGTTTTTT
CASSKLAGNTGELFF
>TRBD1|TRBV25-1|NA|TRBJ2-5
TGTGCCAGCAGTCAACCCGGACAGGGCGGAGAGACCCAGTACTTC
CASSQPGQGGETQYF
>TRBD1|TRBV18|NA|TRBJ1-4
TGTGCCAGCTCAAAGGACAGGTCCACTGAAAAACTGTTTTTT
CASSKDRSTEKLFF
>NA|TRBV15|NA|TRBJ1-2
TGTGCCACCAGCAGAGAAGGGTCCGATTCACCGGGAGGCTACACCTTC
CATSREGSDSPGGYTF
>TRBD1|TRBV6-1|NA|TRBJ1-3
TGTGCCAGCAGTGCCCTTGGGACAGGACGAACTGGAAACACCATATATTTT
CASSALGTGRTGNTIYF
>NA|TRBV25-1|NA|TRBJ2-5
TGTGCCAGCAGTGCCCCGACAGGTTCCACGGAGACCCAGTACTTC
CASSAPTGSTETQYF
>NA|TRBV18|NA|TRBJ1-6
TGTGCCAGCTCACCCGACGCCGAACCCCTCCACTTT
CASSPDAEPLHF
>TRBD1|TRBV7-8|NA|TRBJ1-2
TGTGCCAGCAGCTCCCTCAGCTTCTCCGGGACAGGGGGCGATAACTATGGCTACACCTTC
CASSSLSFSGTGGDNYGYTF
>NA|TRBV15|NA|TRBJ1-5
TGTGCCACCAGCAGAGATCTAATGGGCAATCAGCCCCAGCATTTT
CATSRDLMGNQPQHF